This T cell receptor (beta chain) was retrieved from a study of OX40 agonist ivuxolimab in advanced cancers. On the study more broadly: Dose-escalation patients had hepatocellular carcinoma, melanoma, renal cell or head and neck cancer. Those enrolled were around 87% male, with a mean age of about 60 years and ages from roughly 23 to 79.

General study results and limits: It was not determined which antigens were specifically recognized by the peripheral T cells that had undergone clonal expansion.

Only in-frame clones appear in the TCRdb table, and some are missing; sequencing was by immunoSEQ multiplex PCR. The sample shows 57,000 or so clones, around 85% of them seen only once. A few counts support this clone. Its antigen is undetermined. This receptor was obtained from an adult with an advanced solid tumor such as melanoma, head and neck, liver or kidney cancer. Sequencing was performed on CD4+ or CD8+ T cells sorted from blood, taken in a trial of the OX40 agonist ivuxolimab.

The CDR3 nucleotides are TGTGCCAGCTCACCAACCTTTCGGCGGGGGAAAGGCACAGATACGCAGTATTTT. Amino acid sequence: CASSPTFRRGKGTDTQYF. The chain joins TRBV18 to TRBJ2-3; TRBD2 aligns across 7 bases. This CDR3 has 18 amino acids. Looked up from germline, CDR1 is KGHSH and CDR2 is LQKENI. Unmatched junction bases numbered 12, after V lost 2 bases and J lost 1 base.